This note documents a single T cell receptor (beta chain) sequence. As yet, its antigen is unknown. The record originates from a study of cytomegalovirus exposure and HLA in healthy donors. Study background: Out of 300 to 500 genotyped donors, about 80% belonged to the Caucasian-associated ancestry cluster.

The ends lost 6 bases at V and 4 bases at J; junction bases unmatched: 10. The CDR3 consists of 15 residues. Germline loops: CDR1 SGHRS, CDR2 YFSETQ. As for the donors, each was a healthy bone marrow donor. Study-level points and caveats: It was likely that a cluster of highly shared sequence variants was a sequencing artifact. Diagnosis of cytomegalovirus status made by the classifier reportedly showed high specificity and sensitivity.

The PCR contained 60 Vbeta and 13 Jbeta primers. The method was immunoSEQ multiplex PCR; TCRdb's version includes in-frame clones alone and lacks a portion of them. This sample has 120,000 or so clones, with over 60% found just once. The TCR comes from a man aged 30-40 years in good health and CMV-seronegative. The sample was PBMCs. The gene calls are TRBV5-1 and TRBJ2-5; 9 positions agree with TRBD2. The DNA for the CDR3 is TGCGCCAGCACACGCGCTAGCGGGGCCATAGAGACCCAGTACTTC. Translated, it gives CASTRASGAIETQYF.